This T cell receptor (beta chain) came from a study of vaccination effects on CD4 cells after COVID-19. The data were produced by immunoSEQ multiplex PCR, yet TCRdb's version contains in-frame clones alone and is incomplete. Among over 8,000 clones listed, 65% to 85% were seen once. To note about this clone: Its target is not known.

This CDR3 has 14 residues. Germline lookup yields CDR1 SGHRS and CDR2 YFSETQ. V lost 4 bases to trimming and J lost 7 bases; unmatched junction nucleotides: 9. Using viral peptide pools, the ViraFEST assay grew out antigen-specific CD4+ T cells prior to sequencing. Once cultured for approximately ten days, the cells underwent separation to obtain CD4+ T cells. Recipients of the vaccine had no prior SARS-CoV-2 infection and negative nucleocapsid antibodies. IL-2 medium supplanted half the medium on days 3 and 7. This material consisted of CD4+ T cells from PBMCs cultured with HCoV-229E spike peptides, taken before COVID-19 vaccination. The J gene is TRBJ1-2, the V gene TRBV5-1, with TRBD1 matching 8 bases. The receptor's source is a human donor who received a COVID-19 vaccine. The CDR3 protein is CASSPQGASGGYTF. The CDR3 nucleotides read TGCGCCAGCAGCCCTCAGGGGGCGTCGGGTGGCTACACCTTC.